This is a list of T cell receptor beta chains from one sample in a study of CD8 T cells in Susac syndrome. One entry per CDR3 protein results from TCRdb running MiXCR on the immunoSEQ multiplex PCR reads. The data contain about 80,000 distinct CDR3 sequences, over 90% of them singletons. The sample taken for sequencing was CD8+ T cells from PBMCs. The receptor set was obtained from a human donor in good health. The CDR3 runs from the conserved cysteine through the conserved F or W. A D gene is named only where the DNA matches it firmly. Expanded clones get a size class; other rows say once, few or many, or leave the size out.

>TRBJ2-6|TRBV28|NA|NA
TGTGCCAGCAGTCTAACGACTTCCAGCTCTGGGGCCAACGTCCTGACTTTC
CASSLTTSSSGANVLTF
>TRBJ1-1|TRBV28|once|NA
TGTGCCAGCAGTTTATGGGGGGACACTGAAGCTTTCTTT
CASSLWGDTEAFF
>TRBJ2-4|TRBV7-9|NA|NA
TGTGCCAGCAGGGCTGGGGATGCGGTAAACATTCAGTACTTC
CASRAGDAVNIQYF
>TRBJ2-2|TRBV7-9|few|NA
TGTGCCAGCAGCAGGGGCACCGGGGAGCTGTTTTTT
CASSRGTGELFF
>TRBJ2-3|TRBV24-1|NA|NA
TGTGCCACCAGTGATGCTCCCGGACCTTATACAGATACGCAGTATTTT
CATSDAPGPYTDTQYF
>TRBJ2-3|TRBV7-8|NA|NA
TGTGCCAGCAGCTTCCCCCGGGACTCCGACACAGATACGCAGTATTTT
CASSFPRDSDTDTQYF
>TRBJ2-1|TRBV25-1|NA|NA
TGTGCCAGCAGTGAATATGAGCAGTTCTTC
CASSEYEQFF
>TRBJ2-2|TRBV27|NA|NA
TGTGCCAGCACCCCCGGGCGAGGCCGGACCGGGGAGCTGTTTTTT
CASTPGRGRTGELFF
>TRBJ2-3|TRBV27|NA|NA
TGTGCCAGCAGTTTACCAGGAGATACGCAGTATTTT
CASSLPGDTQYF
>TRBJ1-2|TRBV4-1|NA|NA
TGCGCCAGCAGCCAAGGTTTGAGGTATGGCTACACCTTC
CASSQGLRYGYTF
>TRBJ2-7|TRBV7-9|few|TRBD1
TGTGCCAGCAGCCGGACAGGGCTACACGAGCAGTACTTC
CASSRTGLHEQYF
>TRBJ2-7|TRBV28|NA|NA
TGTGCCAGCAGCCCCCCATCGGACCTGTACGAGCAGTACTTC
CASSPPSDLYEQYF
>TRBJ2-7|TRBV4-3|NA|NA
TGCGCCAGCAGCCAAGAGATGAGGCAGGGTTGGGACTACGAGCAGTACTTC
CASSQEMRQGWDYEQYF
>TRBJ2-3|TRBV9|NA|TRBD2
TGTGCCAGCAGCACTACTAGCGCGCTTAGCACAGATACGCAGTATTTT
CASSTTSALSTDTQYF
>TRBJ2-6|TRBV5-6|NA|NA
TGTGCCAGCATCCCCTCCTACTCTGGGGCCAACGTCCTGACTTTC
CASIPSYSGANVLTF
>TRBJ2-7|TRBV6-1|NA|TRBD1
TGTGCCAGCAGGGGACAGGACATCTACGAGCAGTACTTC
CASRGQDIYEQYF
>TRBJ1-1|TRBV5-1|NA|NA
TGCGCCAGCAGCTTGGGGGTGCTTACCGGACAGCCGCACACTGAAGCTTTCTTT
CASSLGVLTGQPHTEAFF
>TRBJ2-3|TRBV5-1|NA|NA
TGCGCCAGCAGCTTGGCCACAATATTAAGCACAGATACGCAGTATTTT
CASSLATILSTDTQYF
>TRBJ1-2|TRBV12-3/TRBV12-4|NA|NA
TGTGCCAGCAGTTTAGCAACACAAGACTATGGCTACACCTTC
CASSLATQDYGYTF
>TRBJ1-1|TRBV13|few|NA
TGTGCCAGCAGCTTGGGGTCCACTGAAGCTTTCTTT
CASSLGSTEAFF
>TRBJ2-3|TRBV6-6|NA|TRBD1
TGTGCCAGCAGTTACTCGACAGGGTATAGCACAGATACGCAGTATTTT
CASSYSTGYSTDTQYF
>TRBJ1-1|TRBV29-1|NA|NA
TGCAGCGTTGAGCCCAGGGCATTCGACACTGAAGCTTTCTTT
CSVEPRAFDTEAFF
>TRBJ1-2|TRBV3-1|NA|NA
TGTGCCAGCAGCCAAGATAAAGGGGCCCCGGGAGGCTACACCTTC
CASSQDKGAPGGYTF
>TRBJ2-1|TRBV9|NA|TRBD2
TGTGCCAGCAGCCCTTGGAGTAGCGGGGGGACTCACAATGAGCAGTTCTTC
CASSPWSSGGTHNEQFF
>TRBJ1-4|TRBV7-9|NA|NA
TGTGCCAGCAGCTCCCGGGCCGTAACTAATGAAAAACTGTTTTTT
CASSSRAVTNEKLFF
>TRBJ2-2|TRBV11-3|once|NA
TGTGCCAGCAGCCCCGGCGGGTACGGGGAGCTGTTTTTT
CASSPGGYGELFF
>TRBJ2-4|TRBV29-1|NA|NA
TGCAGCGGTAAGAAGCATGGAAACATTCAGTACTTC
CSGKKHGNIQYF
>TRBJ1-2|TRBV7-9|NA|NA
TGTGCCAGCAGCGGGCAAGACACTGAGGGCTATGGCTACACCTTC
CASSGQDTEGYGYTF
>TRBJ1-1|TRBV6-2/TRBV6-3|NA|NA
TGTGCCAGCAGCCAACTATACATCCGGTTGAACACTGAAGCTTTCTTT
CASSQLYIRLNTEAFF
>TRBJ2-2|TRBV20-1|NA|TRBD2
TGCAGTGCTAGATCAAAGAGACTAGCGGGAGATGAGCTAGTCGGGACCGGGGAGCTGTTTTTT
CSARSKRLAGDELVGTGELFF
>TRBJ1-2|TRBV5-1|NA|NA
TGCGCCAGCAGCTCCACAGGGCTGTATGGCTACACCTTC
CASSSTGLYGYTF
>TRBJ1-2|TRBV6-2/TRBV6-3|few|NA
TGTGCCGCGGGGGACTATGGCTACACCTTC
CAAGDYGYTF
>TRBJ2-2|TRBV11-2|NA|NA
TGTGCCAGCAGCTTTGGCCCGAACACCGGGGAGCTGTTTTTT
CASSFGPNTGELFF
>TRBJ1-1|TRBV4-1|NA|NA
TGCGCCAGCAGCAACCACCCCGGGGCGCAGTGGCAAGCTTTCTTT
CASSNHPGAQWQAFF
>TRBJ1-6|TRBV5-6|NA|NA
TGTGCCAGCAGCCGAATCTCAGGGAAGGGGGTATTAGCCCTCCACTTT
CASSRISGKGVLALHF
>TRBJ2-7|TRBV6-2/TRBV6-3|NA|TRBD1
TGTGCCAGCACTACGATCGGACAGGACGGGGAGCAGTACTTC
CASTTIGQDGEQYF
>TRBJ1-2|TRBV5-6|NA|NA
TGTGCCAGCAGCTTGGCCATCACGGCGTCGCACTATGGCTACACCTTC
CASSLAITASHYGYTF
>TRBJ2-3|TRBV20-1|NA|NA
TGCAGTGACAGCACAGATACGCAGTATTTT
CSDSTDTQYF
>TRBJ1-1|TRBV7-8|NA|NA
TGTGCCAGCAGCTTAATGGGCCCTAAAAACACTGAAGCTTTCTTT
CASSLMGPKNTEAFF
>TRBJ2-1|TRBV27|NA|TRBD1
TGTGCCAGCAGACAGGGGATACTTTACAATGAGCAGTTCTTC
CASRQGILYNEQFF
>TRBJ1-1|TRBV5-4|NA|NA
TGTGCCAGCAGCTTCAAGACAGTACTCTCGAACACTGAAGCTTTCTTT
CASSFKTVLSNTEAFF
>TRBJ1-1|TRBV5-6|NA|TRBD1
TGTGCCAGCAGCTTATCCGGCCAAGGGGGCCAGAACACTGAAGCTTTCTTT
CASSLSGQGGQNTEAFF
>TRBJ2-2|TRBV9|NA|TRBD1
TGTGCCAGCAGCCTTCGACAGGGGCCCACCGGGGAGCTGTTTTTT
CASSLRQGPTGELFF
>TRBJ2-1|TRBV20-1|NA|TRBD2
TGCAGTGCTAGAGTCCTCCTGACTAGCGGGAGTAGGAATGAGCAGTTCTTC
CSARVLLTSGSRNEQFF
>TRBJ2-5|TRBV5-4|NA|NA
TGTGCCAGCAGCTTGGCCAAACTAGCTGGGGAGGAGACCCAGTACTTC
CASSLAKLAGEETQYF
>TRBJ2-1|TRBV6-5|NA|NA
TGTGCCAGCACAGCGGACGCCTCCTACAATGAGCAGTTCTTC
CASTADASYNEQFF